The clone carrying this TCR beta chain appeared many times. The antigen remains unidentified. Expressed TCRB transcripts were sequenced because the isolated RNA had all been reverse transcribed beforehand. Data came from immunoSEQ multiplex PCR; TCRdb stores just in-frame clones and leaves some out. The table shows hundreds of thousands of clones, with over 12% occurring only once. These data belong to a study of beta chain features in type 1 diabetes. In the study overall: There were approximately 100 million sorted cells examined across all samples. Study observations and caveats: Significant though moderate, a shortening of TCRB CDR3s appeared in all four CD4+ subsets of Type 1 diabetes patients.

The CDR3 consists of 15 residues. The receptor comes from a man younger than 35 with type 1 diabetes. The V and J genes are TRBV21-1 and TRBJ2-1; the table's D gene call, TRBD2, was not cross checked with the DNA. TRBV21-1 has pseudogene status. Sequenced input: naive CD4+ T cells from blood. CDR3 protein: CASSLLAGLFYGQFF. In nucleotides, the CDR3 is TGTGCCAGCAGCCTACTAGCGGGTCTTTTCTATGGGCAGTTCTTC.